Below are 9 T cell receptor beta chains sequenced from a single sample in a study of blood T cell repertoires in COVID-19. The table came from immunoSEQ multiplex PCR; TCRdb's copy has only in-frame clones and leaves some out. The sample gives 150,000 to 200,000 clones, approximately 83% of which show up once; around 8.2% is in the top ten. The sequenced material came from peripheral blood. The receptors shown here come from a man aged 55 to 70 with acute or convalescent COVID-19.

This clone was seen just once. The rearrangement joins TRBV2 to TRBJ1-4; perhaps TRBD1 as D (6 bases). Trimming removed 10 bases at V and 3 bases at J, with 12 bases between. This CDR3 contains 13 residues. CDR1 is SNHLY and CDR2 is FYNNEI in the germline V gene. The CDR3 DNA follows: TGTGCCATAAGACAGGACGCTAATGAAAAACTGTTTTTT. Protein: CAIRQDANEKLFF.

The rearrangement joins TRBV3-1 (or the pseudogene TRBV3-2) to TRBJ2-1, with a possible D match to TRBD2 (6 bases). The length of the CDR3 is 17 residues. The V gene lost 1 base and the J gene lost 5 bases, with 18 bases spanning the gap. CDR1 LGHDT and CDR2 YNNKEL come from the germline V gene (reference sequence). The DNA for the CDR3 is TGTGCCAGCAGCCAAGTTGATGAGACTAGTCGGCACAATGAGCAGTTCTTC. Protein: CASSQVDETSRHNEQFF.

The rearrangement uses TRBV2 and TRBJ1-5; the D gene is possibly TRBD1 (6 bases). Germline CDR1 SNHLY, CDR2 FYNNEI. The CDR3 is 14 amino acids. Trimming shortened V by 5 bases and J by 7 bases, and 15 bases separated the two germline ends. This CDR3 reads CASSTQGNGQPQHF. In DNA, the CDR3 is TGTGCCAGCAGTACACAGGGTAATGGGCAGCCCCAGCATTTT.

This clone turned up a few times. DNA of the CDR3: TGTGCCAGCAGTTTACTAGATGGAGATACGCAGTATTTT. The encoded protein is CASSLLDGDTQYF. The chain uses TRBV27 and TRBJ2-3; D call uncertain. The CDR3 loop spans 13 amino acids. Looked up from germline, CDR1 is MNHEY and CDR2 is SMNVEV (reference sequence). V lost 2 bases to trimming and J lost 5 bases, with 8 bases between them.

The V call is TRBV7-9, the J call TRBJ2-5, with D maybe TRBD2 (6 bases). V lost 3 bases and J lost 1, with 9 bases in between. Germline V gene sequence: CDR1 SEHNR, CDR2 FQNEAQ (reference sequence). The CDR3 runs 14 residues. The CDR3 nucleotides are TGTGCCAGCAGCTTGGGGGGTGTCCAAGAGACCCAGTACTTC. It codes for CASSLGGVQETQYF.

As DNA, the CDR3 is TGTGCCAGCGCACCCCGGGGGGTTACAGGTTACTACGAGCAGTACTTC. The encoded protein is CASAPRGVTGYYEQYF. V and J are TRBV6-4 and TRBJ2-7; 7 bases agree with TRBD2. The germline CDR1 and CDR2 sequences are MRHNA and SNTAGT. CDR3 length equals 16 residues. The ends lost 8 bases at V and 3 bases at J; junction bases unmatched: 16.

In its sample, this clone was seen once. V and J are TRBV28 and TRBJ1-5, with D unresolved. Per germline, CDR1 MDHEN and CDR2 SYDVKM. Trimming took off 6 bases at V and 7 bases at J, with 10 bases between the two ends. The CDR3 is made up of 12 amino acids. CDR3 coding DNA: TGTGCCAGCAGCCCTTATCGGCAGCCCCAGCATTTT. Protein product: CASSPYRQPQHF.

This chain uses TRBV28 with TRBJ1-1, with a weak D call TRBD1 (5 bases). This CDR3 spans 12 amino acids. Trimming stripped 7 bases from V and 1 base from J, with 7 bases between. Germline V gives CDR1 MDHEN, CDR2 SYDVKM. CDR3 sequence reads: CASKGPNTEAFF. As DNA, the CDR3 is TGTGCCAGCAAGGGGCCGAACACTGAAGCTTTCTTT.

The sample holds a few counts of this clone. The chain has TRBV6-2 or TRBV6-3 and TRBJ2-4; D not resolved. Germline V lookup: CDR1 MNHEY, CDR2 SVGEGT. Trimming took 4 bases from V and 8 from J, leaving 15 bases between them. The CDR3 contains 14 residues. The CDR3 region is CASSFKPTQDIQYF. CDR3 DNA: TGTGCCAGCAGTTTCAAACCCACCCAGGACATTCAGTACTTC.